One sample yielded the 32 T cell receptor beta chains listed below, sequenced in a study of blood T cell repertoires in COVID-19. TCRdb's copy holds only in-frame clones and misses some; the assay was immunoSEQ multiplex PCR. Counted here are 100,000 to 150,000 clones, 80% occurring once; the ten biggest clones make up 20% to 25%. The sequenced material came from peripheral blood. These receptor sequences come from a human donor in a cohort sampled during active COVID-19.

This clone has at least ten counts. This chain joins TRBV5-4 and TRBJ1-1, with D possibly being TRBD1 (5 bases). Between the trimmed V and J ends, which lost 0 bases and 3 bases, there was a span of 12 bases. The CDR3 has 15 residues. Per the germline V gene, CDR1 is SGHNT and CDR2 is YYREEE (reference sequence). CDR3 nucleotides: TGTGCCAGCAGCTTGGGAGCAGGGCCGTACACTGAAGCTTTCTTT. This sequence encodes CASSLGAGPYTEAFF.

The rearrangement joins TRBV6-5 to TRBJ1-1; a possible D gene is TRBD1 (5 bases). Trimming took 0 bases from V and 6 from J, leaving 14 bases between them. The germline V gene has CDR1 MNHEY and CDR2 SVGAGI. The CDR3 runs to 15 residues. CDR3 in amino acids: CASSYSGGDRAEAFF. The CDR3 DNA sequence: TGTGCCAGCAGTTACTCGGGGGGGGATAGGGCTGAAGCTTTCTTT.

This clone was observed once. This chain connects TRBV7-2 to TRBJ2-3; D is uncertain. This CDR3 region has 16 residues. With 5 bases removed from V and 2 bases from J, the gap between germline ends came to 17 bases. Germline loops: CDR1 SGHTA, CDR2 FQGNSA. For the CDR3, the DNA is TGTGCCAGCAGCCTCCTCGGTCTGTCCAACACAGATACGCAGTATTTT. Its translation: CASSLLGLSNTDTQYF.

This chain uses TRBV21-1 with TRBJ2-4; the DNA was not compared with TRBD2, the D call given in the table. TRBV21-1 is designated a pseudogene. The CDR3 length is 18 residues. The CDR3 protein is CASSKIGSSGKRKNIQYF. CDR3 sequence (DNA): TGTGCCAGCAGCAAAATCGGGTCAAGCGGGAAGCGGAAAAACATTCAGTACTTC.

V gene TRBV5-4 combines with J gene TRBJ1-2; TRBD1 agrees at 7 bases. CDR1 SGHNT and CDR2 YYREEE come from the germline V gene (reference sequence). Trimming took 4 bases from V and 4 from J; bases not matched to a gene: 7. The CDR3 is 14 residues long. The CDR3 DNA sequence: TGTGCCAGCAGCCCCGGGACAGACATCTATGGCTACACCTTC. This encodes CASSPGTDIYGYTF.

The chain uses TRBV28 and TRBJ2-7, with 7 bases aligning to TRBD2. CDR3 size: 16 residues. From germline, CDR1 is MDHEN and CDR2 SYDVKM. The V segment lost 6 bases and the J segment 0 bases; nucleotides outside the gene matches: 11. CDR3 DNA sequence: TGTGCCAGCAGGAAGGGGCGCAGCGGGACCTCCTACGAGCAGTACTTC. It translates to CASRKGRSGTSYEQYF.

The CDR3 is CAWSAGGERYTEAFF. The CDR3 DNA follows: TGTGCCTGGAGTGCAGGGGGAGAGAGGTATACTGAAGCTTTCTTT. The chain uses TRBV30 and TRBJ1-1, with 7 bases that match TRBD1. Germline V gene data show CDR1 as GTSNPN and CDR2 as SVGIG (reference sequence). V gave up 1 base and J gave up 5 bases; unmatched junction bases: 10. The CDR3 is 15 residues long.

The CDR3 DNA reads TGTGCCAGCAGCTTACAGGCCGGGATGGGGGGCACTGAAGCTTTCTTT. As protein: CASSLQAGMGGTEAFF. This sequence joins TRBV7-3 and TRBJ1-1; a weak D match, TRBD1 (5 bases). With 2 bases removed from V and 4 bases from J, the gap between germline ends came to 17 bases. This CDR3 is 16 amino acids long. Germline V CDR1 and CDR2: SGHTA, FQGTGA. The full variable domain, completed using reference TRBV7-3 and TRBJ1-1, is GAGVSQTPSNKVTEKGKYVELRCDPISGHTALYWYRQSLGQGPEFLIYFQGTGAADDSGLPNDRFFAVRPEGSVSTLKIQRTERGDSAVYLCASSLQAGMGGTEAFFGQGTRLTVV.

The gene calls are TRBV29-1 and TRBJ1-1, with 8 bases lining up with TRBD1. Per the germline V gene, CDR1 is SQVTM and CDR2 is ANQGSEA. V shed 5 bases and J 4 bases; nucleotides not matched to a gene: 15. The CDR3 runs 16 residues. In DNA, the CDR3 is TGCAGCGTTAAAAATCAGGACAGGGCGGTAGGCACTGAAGCTTTCTTT. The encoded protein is CSVKNQDRAVGTEAFF.

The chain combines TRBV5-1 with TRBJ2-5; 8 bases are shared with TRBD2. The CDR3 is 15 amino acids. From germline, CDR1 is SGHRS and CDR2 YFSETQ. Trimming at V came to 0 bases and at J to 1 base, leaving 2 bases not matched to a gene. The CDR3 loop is CASSLGAGAQETQYF. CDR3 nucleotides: TGCGCCAGCAGCTTGGGAGCGGGAGCCCAAGAGACCCAGTACTTC.

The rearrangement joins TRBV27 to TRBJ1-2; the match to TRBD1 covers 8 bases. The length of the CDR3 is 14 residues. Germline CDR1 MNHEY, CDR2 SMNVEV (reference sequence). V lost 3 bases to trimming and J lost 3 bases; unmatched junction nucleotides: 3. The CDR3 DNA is TGTGCCAGCAGTTTTGGACAGGGACACTATGGCTACACCTTC. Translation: CASSFGQGHYGYTF.

As DNA, the CDR3 is TGCGCCAGCAGCACTGGCGCCGGGACAGGGCTTCATGGCTACACCTTC. The encoded protein is CASSTGAGTGLHGYTF. The V gene is TRBV5-1, the J gene TRBJ1-2; TRBD1 matches at 9 bases. CDR3 length: 16 amino acids. V lost 4 bases and J lost 6; bases outside the gene matches: 13. Germline lookup yields CDR1 SGHRS and CDR2 YFSETQ. Drawing the rest from reference TRBV5-1 and TRBJ1-2, the complete variable domain is KAGVTQTPRYLIKTRGQQVTLSCSPISGHRSVSWYQQTPGQGLQFLFEYFSETQRNKGNFPGRFSGRQFSNSRSEMNVSTLELGDSALYLCASSTGAGTGLHGYTFGSGTRLTVV.

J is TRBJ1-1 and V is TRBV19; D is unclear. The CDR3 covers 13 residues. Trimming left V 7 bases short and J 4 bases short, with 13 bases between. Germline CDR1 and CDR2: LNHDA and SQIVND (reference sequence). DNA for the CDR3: TGTGCCAGTACCTCGAGGGAGGGCACTGAAGCTTTCTTT. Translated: CASTSREGTEAFF.

This CDR3 is CASSIGGLAGGNTGELFF. In DNA form, the CDR3 reads TGTGCCAGTAGTATCGGCGGGCTAGCGGGAGGAAACACCGGGGAGCTGTTTTTT. The chain carries TRBV19 and TRBJ2-2, with TRBD2 matching 11 bases. CDR3 length equals 18 residues. Germline V gene sequence: CDR1 LNHDA, CDR2 SQIVND (reference sequence). J lost 2 bases, V lost 3 bases, and 8 bases had no gene match.

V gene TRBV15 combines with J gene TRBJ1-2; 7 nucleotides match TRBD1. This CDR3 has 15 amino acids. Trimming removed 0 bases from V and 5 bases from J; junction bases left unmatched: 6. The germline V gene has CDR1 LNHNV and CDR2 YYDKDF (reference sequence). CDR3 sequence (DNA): TGTGCCACCAGCAGAGAAGGGACAGACTTATATGGCTACACCTTC. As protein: CATSREGTDLYGYTF.

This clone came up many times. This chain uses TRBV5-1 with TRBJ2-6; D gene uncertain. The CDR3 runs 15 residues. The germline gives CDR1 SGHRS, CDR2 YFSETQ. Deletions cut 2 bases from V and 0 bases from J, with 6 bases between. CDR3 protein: CASSFSSSGANVLTF. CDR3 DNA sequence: TGCGCCAGCAGCTTTTCGTCCTCTGGGGCCAACGTCCTGACTTTC.

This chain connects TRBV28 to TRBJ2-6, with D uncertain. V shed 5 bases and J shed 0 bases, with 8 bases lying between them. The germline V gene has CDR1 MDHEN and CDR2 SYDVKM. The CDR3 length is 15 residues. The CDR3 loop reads CASSPPGSGANVLTF. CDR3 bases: TGTGCCAGCAGTCCGCCCGGCTCTGGGGCCAACGTCCTGACTTTC.

CDR3 DNA sequence: TGTGCCGGAGGGAGCTCCTATAATTCACCCCTCCACTTT. It is translated as CAGGSSYNSPLHF. The chain couples TRBV30 to TRBJ1-6; no clear D. Trimming shortened V by 8 bases and J by 0 bases, and 8 bases separated the two germline ends. This CDR3 is 13 amino acids long. In germline, CDR1 is GTSNPN, CDR2 SVGIG (reference sequence).

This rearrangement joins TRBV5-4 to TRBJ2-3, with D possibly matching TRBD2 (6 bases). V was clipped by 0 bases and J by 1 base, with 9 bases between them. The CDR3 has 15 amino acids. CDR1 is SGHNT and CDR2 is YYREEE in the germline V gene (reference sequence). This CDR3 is CASSLVTGGTDTQYF. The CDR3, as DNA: TGTGCCAGCAGCTTGGTCACGGGAGGCACAGATACGCAGTATTTT. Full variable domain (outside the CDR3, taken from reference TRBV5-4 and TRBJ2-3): ETGVTQSPTHLIKTRGQQVTLRCSSQSGHNTVSWYQQALGQGPQFIFQYYREEENGRGNFPPRFSGLQFPNYSSELNVNALELDDSALYLCASSLVTGGTDTQYFGPGTRLTVL.

In DNA, the CDR3 is TGCGCCAGCAGCCAAGACCTTCGGGCGGGAGCTCTCAATGAGCAGTTCTTC. Translated, it gives CASSQDLRAGALNEQFF. The chain employs TRBV4-3 and TRBJ2-1, with 7 bases matching TRBD2. V shed 0 bases and J 6 bases; nucleotides not matched to a gene: 11. CDR1 and CDR2 (germline): LGHNA, YSLEER. The CDR3 has 17 amino acids.

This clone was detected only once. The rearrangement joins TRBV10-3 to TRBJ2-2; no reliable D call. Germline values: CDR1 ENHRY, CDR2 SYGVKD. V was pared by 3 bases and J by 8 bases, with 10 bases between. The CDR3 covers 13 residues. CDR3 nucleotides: TGTGCCATCAGTGACCTGACATTGGGGGAGCTGTTTTTT. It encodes CAISDLTLGELFF.

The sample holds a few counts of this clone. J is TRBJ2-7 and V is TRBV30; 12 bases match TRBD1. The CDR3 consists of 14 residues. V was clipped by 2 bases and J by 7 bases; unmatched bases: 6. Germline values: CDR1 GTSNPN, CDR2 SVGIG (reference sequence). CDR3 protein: CAWSMGQGAREQYF. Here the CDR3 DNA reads TGTGCCTGGAGTATGGGACAGGGGGCGCGGGAGCAGTACTTC.

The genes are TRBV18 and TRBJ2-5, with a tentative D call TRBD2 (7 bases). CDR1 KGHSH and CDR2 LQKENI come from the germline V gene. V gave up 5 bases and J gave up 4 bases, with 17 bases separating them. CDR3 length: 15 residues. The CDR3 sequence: CASSGTWGGRETQYF. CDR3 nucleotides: TGTGCCAGCTCAGGAACGTGGGGGGGCCGAGAGACCCAGTACTTC.

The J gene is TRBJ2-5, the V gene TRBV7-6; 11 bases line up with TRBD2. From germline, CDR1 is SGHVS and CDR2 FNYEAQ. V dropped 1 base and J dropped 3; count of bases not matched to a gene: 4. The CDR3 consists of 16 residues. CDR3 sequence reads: CASSLVAGGIEETQYF. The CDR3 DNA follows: TGTGCCAGCAGCTTAGTAGCGGGAGGGATCGAAGAGACCCAGTACTTC.

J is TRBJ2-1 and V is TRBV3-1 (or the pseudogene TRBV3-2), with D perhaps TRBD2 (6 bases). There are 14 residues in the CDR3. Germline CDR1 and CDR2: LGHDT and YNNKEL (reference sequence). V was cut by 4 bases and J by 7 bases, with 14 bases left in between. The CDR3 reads CASSPLGGWNEQFF. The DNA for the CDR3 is TGTGCCAGCAGCCCCCTGGGGGGTTGGAATGAGCAGTTCTTC.

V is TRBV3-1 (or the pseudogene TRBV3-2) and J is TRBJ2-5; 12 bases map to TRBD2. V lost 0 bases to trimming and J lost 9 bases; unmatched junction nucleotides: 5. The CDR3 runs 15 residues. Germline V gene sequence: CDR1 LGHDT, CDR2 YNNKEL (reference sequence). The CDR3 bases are TGTGCCAGCAGCCAAGATCTCAGACTAGCGGGGGCCCAGTACTTC. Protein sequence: CASSQDLRLAGAQYF.

CDR3 loop: CASSFGQGKGEETQYF. The CDR3 DNA follows: TGTGCCAGCAGTTTCGGACAGGGGAAAGGGGAAGAGACCCAGTACTTC. The chain carries TRBV28 and TRBJ2-5; 9 positions match TRBD1. V was clipped by 3 bases and J by 3 bases; unmatched bases: 8. Germline values: CDR1 MDHEN, CDR2 SYDVKM. The CDR3 is 16 amino acids.

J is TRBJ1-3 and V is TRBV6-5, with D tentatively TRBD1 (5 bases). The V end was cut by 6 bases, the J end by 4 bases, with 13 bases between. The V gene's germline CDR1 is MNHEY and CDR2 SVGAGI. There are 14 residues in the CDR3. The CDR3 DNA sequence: TGTGCCAGCAGCCCCCAGGGAATCGGAAACACCATATATTTT. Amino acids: CASSPQGIGNTIYF.

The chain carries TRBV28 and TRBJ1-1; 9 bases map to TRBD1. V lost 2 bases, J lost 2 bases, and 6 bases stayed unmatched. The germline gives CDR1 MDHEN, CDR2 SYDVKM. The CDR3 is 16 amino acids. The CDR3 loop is CASSLRDRATNTEAFF. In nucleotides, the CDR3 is TGTGCCAGCAGTTTAAGGGACAGGGCTACTAACACTGAAGCTTTCTTT. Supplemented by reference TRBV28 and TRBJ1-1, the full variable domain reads DVKVTQSSRYLVKRTGEKVFLECVQDMDHENMFWYRQDPGLGLRLIYFSYDVKMKEKGDIPEGYSVSREKKERFSLILESASTNQTSMYLCASSLRDRATNTEAFFGQGTRLTVV.

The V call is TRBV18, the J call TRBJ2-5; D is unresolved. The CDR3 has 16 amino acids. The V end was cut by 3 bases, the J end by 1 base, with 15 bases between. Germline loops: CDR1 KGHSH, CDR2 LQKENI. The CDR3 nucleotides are TGTGCCAGCTCACCCCAATTCGCAAAACTCCAAGAGACCCAGTACTTC. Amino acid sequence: CASSPQFAKLQETQYF.

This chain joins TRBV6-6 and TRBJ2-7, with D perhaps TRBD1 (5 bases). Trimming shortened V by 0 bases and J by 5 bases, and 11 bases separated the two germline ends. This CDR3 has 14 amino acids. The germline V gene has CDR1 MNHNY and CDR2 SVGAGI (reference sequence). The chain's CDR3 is CASSYSRQGHEQYF. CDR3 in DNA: TGTGCCAGCAGTTACTCGAGGCAGGGCCACGAGCAGTACTTC.

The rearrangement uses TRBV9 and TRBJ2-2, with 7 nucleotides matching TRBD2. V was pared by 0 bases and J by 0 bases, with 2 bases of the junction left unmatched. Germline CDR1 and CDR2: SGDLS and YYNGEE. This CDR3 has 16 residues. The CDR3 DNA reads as TGTGCCAGCAGCGTAGCGGCGGGGGCGAACACCGGGGAGCTGTTTTTT. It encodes CASSVAAGANTGELFF.